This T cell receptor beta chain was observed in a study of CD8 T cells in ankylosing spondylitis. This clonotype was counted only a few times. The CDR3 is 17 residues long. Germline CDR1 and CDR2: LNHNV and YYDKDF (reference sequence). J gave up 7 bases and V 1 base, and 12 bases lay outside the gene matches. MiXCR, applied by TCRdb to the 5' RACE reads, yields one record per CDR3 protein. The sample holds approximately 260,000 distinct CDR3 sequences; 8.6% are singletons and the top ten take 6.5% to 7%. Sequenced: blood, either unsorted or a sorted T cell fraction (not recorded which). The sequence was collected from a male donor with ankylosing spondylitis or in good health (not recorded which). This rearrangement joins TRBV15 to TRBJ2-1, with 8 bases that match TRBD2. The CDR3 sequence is CATSRAPAGGLINEQFF. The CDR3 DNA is TGTGCCACCAGCAGAGCCCCCGCGGGGGGCCTTATTAATGAGCAGTTCTTC.